The 25 T cell receptor beta chains below all came from one sample that was sequenced in a study of T cells after posttransplantation cyclophosphamide. Repertoires were generated with immunoSEQ multiplex PCR, while TCRdb's copy carries only in-frame clones and drops some. The sample carries around 6,100 clones, roughly 98% recorded once. Source material: memory CD4+ T cells sorted from PBMCs. The origin of the receptors is a man between 40 and 49 years old in good health, CMV-negative, and a related stem cell transplant donor.

The rearrangement joins TRBV6-1 to TRBJ2-7; tentatively, D is TRBD1 (6 bases). This CDR3 region has 14 residues. V was clipped by 10 bases and J by 3 bases, with 19 bases between them. Germline V gives CDR1 MNHNS, CDR2 SASEGT. In DNA, the CDR3 is TGTGCCACCATTTACGAACAGGGTATCTACGAGCAGTACTTC. It specifies CATIYEQGIYEQYF.

The CDR3 region has the DNA TGTGCCAGCAGTGACGGCAGGGGAGCCGGGGAGCTGTTTTTT. Encoded protein: CASSDGRGAGELFF. V and J are TRBV25-1 and TRBJ2-2; D may be TRBD1 (6 bases). CDR1 MGHDK and CDR2 SYGVNS come from the germline V gene. The CDR3 sequence is 14 residues long. Trimming took 3 bases from V and 6 from J, leaving 11 bases between them.

This clone was seen only a few times. The chain carries TRBV7-6 and TRBJ2-2, with a weak D call TRBD2 (6 bases). The V gene lost 1 base and the J gene lost 5 bases, with 17 bases spanning the gap. The CDR3 covers 17 residues. Germline values: CDR1 SGHVS, CDR2 FNYEAQ. The CDR3 DNA is TGTGCCAGCAGCTTAGGGGACTCCCGGATTGATACCGGGGAGCTGTTTTTT. Amino acids: CASSLGDSRIDTGELFF.

The V and J genes are TRBV29-1 and TRBJ2-1, with 15 bases fitting TRBD2. The germline V gene has CDR1 SQVTM and CDR2 ANQGSEA. This CDR3 region has 17 residues. Trimming removed 5 bases from V and 8 bases from J; junction bases left unmatched: 13. CDR3 in amino acids: CSVQTPGLAGGRDEQFF. As DNA, the CDR3 is TGCAGCGTTCAGACCCCGGGACTAGCGGGAGGTAGGGATGAGCAGTTCTTC.

The rearrangement uses TRBV30 and TRBJ2-4; TRBD2 matches 10 bases. CDR3 size: 13 residues. Germline V gene sequence: CDR1 GTSNPN, CDR2 SVGIG (reference sequence). With 2 bases clipped from V and 10 bases from J, the junction kept 5 bases outside the gene matches. In nucleotides, the CDR3 is TGTGCCTGGAGTACTGGACTAGCGGTAATTCAGTACTTC. Residues: CAWSTGLAVIQYF.

This chain joins TRBV5-1 and TRBJ2-3; TRBD1 is a possible D gene (6 bases). Germline V gene lookup returns CDR1 SGHRS and CDR2 YFSETQ. V was shortened by 0 bases and J by 0 bases, with 11 bases between the two germline ends. The CDR3 is made up of 16 amino acids. The CDR3 region has the DNA TGCGCCAGCAGCTTGGACGGACAGATTAGCACAGATACGCAGTATTTT. It translates to CASSLDGQISTDTQYF. Full variable domain (outside the CDR3, taken from reference TRBV5-1 and TRBJ2-3): KAGVTQTPRYLIKTRGQQVTLSCSPISGHRSVSWYQQTPGQGLQFLFEYFSETQRNKGNFPGRFSGRQFSNSRSEMNVSTLELGDSALYLCASSLDGQISTDTQYFGPGTRLTVL.

The rearrangement joins TRBV11-1 to TRBJ2-1; no clear D. Germline V gives CDR1 SGHAT, CDR2 FQDESV (reference sequence). This CDR3 has 14 residues. V was pared by 7 bases and J by 2 bases, with 12 bases between. The CDR3 here is CASTPGATYNEQFF. CDR3 in DNA: TGTGCCAGCACCCCCGGAGCCACCTACAATGAGCAGTTCTTC.

V and J are TRBV11-3 and TRBJ2-3; 13 bases match TRBD2. Germline CDR1 reads SGHNT; CDR2 reads YENEEA. CDR3 length: 17 residues. Trimming took 4 bases from V and 2 from J; bases not matched to a gene: 6. The chain's CDR3 is CASSSGLAGPYTDTQYF. The DNA of the CDR3 is TGTGCCAGCAGCTCGGGACTAGCGGGACCCTACACAGATACGCAGTATTTT.

V gene TRBV30 combines with J gene TRBJ1-2; tentative D call: TRBD1 (5 bases). Trimming shortened V by 0 bases and J by 8 bases, and 13 bases separated the two germline ends. This CDR3 region has 13 residues. In germline, CDR1 is GTSNPN, CDR2 SVGIG (reference sequence). The CDR3 bases are TGTGCCTGGAGTGTTCAGGGAACGAGAGGCTACACCTTC. Translating it yields CAWSVQGTRGYTF.

This chain connects TRBV6-6 to TRBJ2-7; D may be TRBD1 (6 bases). The CDR3 runs to 12 residues. The germline V and J ends were trimmed by 6 bases and 5 bases, with 11 bases remaining between them. Germline V gene lookup returns CDR1 MNHNY and CDR2 SVGAGI (reference sequence). In DNA form, the CDR3 reads TGTGCCAGCAGCGTCAGGGGCCACGAGCAGTACTTC. It specifies CASSVRGHEQYF.

The gene calls are TRBV6-5 and TRBJ1-2; tentative D call: TRBD1 (5 bases). Germline CDR1 and CDR2: MNHEY and SVGAGI. The CDR3 consists of 13 residues. V was trimmed by 7 bases and J by 8 bases, leaving 17 bases between them. DNA of the CDR3: TGTGCCAGCAAGCCCACCGCTGGGGGGGGCTACACCTTC. Encoded protein: CASKPTAGGGYTF.

This rearrangement joins TRBV23-1 to TRBJ1-2; D unresolved. Being an ORF, TRBV23-1 has a function that is uncertain. The CDR3 is 13 residues long. V lost 3 bases, J lost 8 bases, and 13 bases lay in between. The CDR3 region is CASSQFGGGGYTF. CDR3 coding DNA: TGCGCCAGCAGTCAGTTTGGAGGCGGGGGCTACACCTTC.

V and J are TRBV10-3 and TRBJ2-2, with TRBD2 matching over 11 bases. Germline CDR1 ENHRY, CDR2 SYGVKD. V was pared by 2 bases and J by 7 bases, with 6 bases of the junction left unmatched. The CDR3 length is 16 residues. The CDR3 loop reads CAISETSGSRGGELFF. The DNA for the CDR3 is TGTGCCATCAGTGAGACTAGCGGGAGCAGAGGCGGGGAGCTGTTTTTT.

V and J are TRBV27 and TRBJ2-2, with 8 bases fitting TRBD2. V was clipped by 6 bases and J by 1 base; unmatched bases: 10. CDR3 size: 17 residues. Germline CDR1 reads MNHEY; CDR2 reads SMNVEV (reference sequence). CDR3: CASRGKSGSLNTGELFF. As DNA, the CDR3 is TGTGCCAGCAGGGGGAAGAGCGGGAGTTTGAACACCGGGGAGCTGTTTTTT.

The rearrangement links TRBV9 to TRBJ1-2; D unresolved. V dropped 2 bases and J dropped 6 bases, with 8 bases sitting between them. The CDR3 is 12 amino acids. The germline CDR1 and CDR2 sequences are SGDLS and YYNGEE. The CDR3, as DNA: TGTGCCAGCAGCGTCGACCTAGATGGCTACACCTTC. Translation: CASSVDLDGYTF.

The gene calls are TRBV5-1 and TRBJ2-1; the match to TRBD1 covers 9 bases. The CDR3 sequence is 15 residues long. In germline, CDR1 is SGHRS, CDR2 YFSETQ. V gave up 4 bases and J gave up 7 bases; unmatched junction bases: 9. DNA of the CDR3: TGCGCCAGCAGCCAGGGGACAGGGAGGGTTAATGAGCAGTTCTTC. This translates into CASSQGTGRVNEQFF. The entire variable domain, with the rest obtained from reference TRBV5-1 and TRBJ2-1, is as follows: KAGVTQTPRYLIKTRGQQVTLSCSPISGHRSVSWYQQTPGQGLQFLFEYFSETQRNKGNFPGRFSGRQFSNSRSEMNVSTLELGDSALYLCASSQGTGRVNEQFFGPGTRLTVL.

The chain carries TRBV5-1 and TRBJ2-3; 11 nucleotides line up with TRBD1. CDR3 length equals 15 residues. The ends lost 2 bases at V and 5 bases at J; junction bases unmatched: 4. From germline, CDR1 is SGHRS and CDR2 YFSETQ. The chain's CDR3 is CASSLSGTGGDTQYF. The CDR3 nucleotides read TGCGCCAGCAGCTTATCCGGGACAGGGGGAGATACGCAGTATTTT.

The chain combines TRBV5-1 with TRBJ1-5; D call uncertain. V lost 1 base to trimming and J lost 0 bases, with 8 bases between them. Germline assignment: CDR1 SGHRS and CDR2 YFSETQ. The length of the CDR3 is 15 residues. CDR3 nucleotides: TGCGCCAGCAGCTTGTCAGGTGCTAGCAATCAGCCCCAGCATTTT. It translates to CASSLSGASNQPQHF.

CDR3 residues: CASSARDSIYGYTF. CDR3 coding DNA: TGTGCCAGCAGTGCTCGGGACAGCATCTATGGCTACACCTTC. The chain recombines TRBV6-5 with TRBJ1-2; the match to TRBD1 covers 7 bases. The CDR3 is made up of 14 amino acids. Germline trimming cut 5 bases from V and 4 bases from J; bases unmatched to any gene: 7. Germline loops: CDR1 MNHEY, CDR2 SVGAGI.

A word on this clone: Within the sample, other DNA sequences also encode this same CDR3. The gene calls are TRBV5-1 and TRBJ2-5; TRBD2 matches at 8 bases. Germline values: CDR1 SGHRS, CDR2 YFSETQ. CDR3 length: 15 residues. Trimming removed 6 bases from V and 5 bases from J; junction bases left unmatched: 12. CDR3 coding DNA: TGCGCCAGCACACGGATAGCGGGGAATCAGGAGACCCAGTACTTC. Its translation is CASTRIAGNQETQYF. The full variable domain, with the rest looked up from reference TRBV5-1 and TRBJ2-5, is KAGVTQTPRYLIKTRGQQVTLSCSPISGHRSVSWYQQTPGQGLQFLFEYFSETQRNKGNFPGRFSGRQFSNSRSEMNVSTLELGDSALYLCASTRIAGNQETQYFGPGTRLLVL.

The V and J genes are TRBV28 and TRBJ2-5; 11 nucleotides align to TRBD2. V trimming: 4 bases; J trimming: 4 bases; junction bases outside the gene matches: 8. Germline V gene data show CDR1 as MDHEN and CDR2 as SYDVKM. This CDR3 is built from 16 residues. In nucleotides, the CDR3 is TGTGCCAGCAGTTCCTACGGGACTAGCGGTACAGAGACCCAGTACTTC. It codes for CASSSYGTSGTETQYF.

The chain carries TRBV5-1 and TRBJ2-3; 8 nucleotides line up with TRBD2. V lost 4 bases, J lost 2 bases, and 12 bases stayed unmatched. Germline-derived CDR1 and CDR2 are SGHRS and YFSETQ. The CDR3 is 17 residues long. CDR3 region: CASSPPLAGSTTDTQYF. The DNA for the CDR3 is TGCGCCAGCAGCCCCCCCTTAGCGGGATCCACCACAGATACGCAGTATTTT. Based on the CDR3 plus reference TRBV5-1 and TRBJ2-3, the full variable domain is KAGVTQTPRYLIKTRGQQVTLSCSPISGHRSVSWYQQTPGQGLQFLFEYFSETQRNKGNFPGRFSGRQFSNSRSEMNVSTLELGDSALYLCASSPPLAGSTTDTQYFGPGTRLTVL.

In its sample, this clone was seen once. The chain couples TRBV6-1 to TRBJ1-5; 7 bases match TRBD1. The length of the CDR3 is 15 residues. Germline assignment: CDR1 MNHNS and CDR2 SASEGT. J lost 9 bases, V lost 0 bases, and 8 bases had no gene match. The CDR3 nucleotides read TGTGCCAGCAGTGAAGCTCGAAAGGGGGCCCGGCCCCAGCATTTT. It codes for CASSEARKGARPQHF.

This chain links TRBV11-3 with TRBJ2-2, with TRBD2 matching over 7 bases. CDR3 length equals 16 residues. V shed 1 base, J shed 3 bases, and the junction held 5 bases outside the gene matches. Germline CDR1 SGHNT, CDR2 YENEEA. The CDR3 sequence is CASSLGPLADTGELFF. CDR3 nucleotides: TGTGCCAGCAGCTTAGGACCCCTAGCGGACACCGGGGAGCTGTTTTTT. The variable domain in full, with the rest retrieved from reference TRBV11-3 and TRBJ2-2, is EAGVVQSPRYKIIEKKQPVAFWCNPISGHNTLYWYLQNLGQGPELLIRYENEEAVDDSQLPKDRFSAERLKGVDSTLKIQPAELGDSAVYLCASSLGPLADTGELFFGEGSRLTVL.

This clone has a single count. This rearrangement joins TRBV4-3 to TRBJ2-5; 7 bases align to TRBD2. This CDR3 region has 14 residues. In germline, CDR1 is LGHNA, CDR2 YSLEER. J was trimmed by 5 bases and V by 4 bases; bases with no gene match: 7. CDR3 sequence: CASSLTAGGETQYF. For the CDR3, the DNA is TGCGCCAGCAGCCTTACGGCCGGGGGGGAGACCCAGTACTTC.